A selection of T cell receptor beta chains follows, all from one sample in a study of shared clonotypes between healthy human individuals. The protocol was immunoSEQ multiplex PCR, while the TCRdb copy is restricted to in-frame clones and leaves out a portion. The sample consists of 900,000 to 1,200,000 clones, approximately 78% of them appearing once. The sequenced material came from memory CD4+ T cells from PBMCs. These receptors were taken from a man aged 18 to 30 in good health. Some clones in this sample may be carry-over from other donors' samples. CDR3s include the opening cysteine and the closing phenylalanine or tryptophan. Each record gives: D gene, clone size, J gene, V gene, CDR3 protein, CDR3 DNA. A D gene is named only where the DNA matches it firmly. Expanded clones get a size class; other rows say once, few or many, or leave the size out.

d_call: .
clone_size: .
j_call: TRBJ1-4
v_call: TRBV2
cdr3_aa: CASSEEAVNEKLFF
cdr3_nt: TGTGCCAGCAGTGAAGAGGCAGTTAATGAAAAACTGTTTTTT

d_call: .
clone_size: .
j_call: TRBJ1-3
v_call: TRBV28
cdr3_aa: CASSLWGVSGNTIYF
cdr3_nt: TGTGCCAGCAGTTTATGGGGGGTCTCTGGAAACACCATATATTTT

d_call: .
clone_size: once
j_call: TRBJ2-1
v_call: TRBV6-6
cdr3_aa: CASSYSAADEQFF
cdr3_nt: TGTGCCAGCAGTTACTCGGCTGCTGATGAGCAGTTCTTC

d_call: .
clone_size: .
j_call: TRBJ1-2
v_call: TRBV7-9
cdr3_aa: CASSPQTGVGYGYTF
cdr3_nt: TGTGCCAGCAGCCCGCAAACGGGGGTTGGCTATGGCTACACCTTC

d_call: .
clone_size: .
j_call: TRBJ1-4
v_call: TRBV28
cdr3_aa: CASNPGRDEKLFF
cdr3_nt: TGTGCCAGCAATCCGGGGAGAGATGAAAAACTGTTTTTT

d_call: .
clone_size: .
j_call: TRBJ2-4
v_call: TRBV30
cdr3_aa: CAWSSGNIIQYF
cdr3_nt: TGTGCCTGGAGTTCCGGGAATATCATTCAGTACTTC

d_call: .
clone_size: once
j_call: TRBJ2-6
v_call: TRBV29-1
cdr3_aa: CSSSGPGANVLTF
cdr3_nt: TGCAGCAGTTCTGGACCTGGGGCCAACGTCCTGACTTTC

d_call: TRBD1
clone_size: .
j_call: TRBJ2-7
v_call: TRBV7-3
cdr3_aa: CASSSGGTGTGEQYF
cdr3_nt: TGTGCCAGCAGCTCTGGGGGGACAGGTACGGGCGAGCAGTACTTC

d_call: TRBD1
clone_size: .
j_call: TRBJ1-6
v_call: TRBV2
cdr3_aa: CASSETGMNNSPLHF
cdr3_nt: TGTGCCAGCAGTGAGACAGGGATGAATAATTCACCCCTCCACTTT

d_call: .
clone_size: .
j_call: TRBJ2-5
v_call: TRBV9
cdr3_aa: CASSVGQGFETQYF
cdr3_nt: TGTGCCAGCAGCGTTGGTCAGGGTTTTGAGACCCAGTACTTC

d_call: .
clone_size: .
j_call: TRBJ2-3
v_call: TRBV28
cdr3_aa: CASSPTGRDTQYF
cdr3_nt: TGTGCCAGCAGCCCAACAGGGAGAGATACGCAGTATTTT

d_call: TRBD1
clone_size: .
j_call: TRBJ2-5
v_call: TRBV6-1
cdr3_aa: CASSDRGRRETQYF
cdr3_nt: TGTGCCAGCAGCGACAGGGGGCGAAGAGAGACCCAGTACTTC

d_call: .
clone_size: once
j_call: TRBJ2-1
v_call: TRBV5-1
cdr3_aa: CASSLGTSNNEQFF
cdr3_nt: TGCGCCAGCAGCTTGGGGACTTCCAACAATGAGCAGTTCTTC

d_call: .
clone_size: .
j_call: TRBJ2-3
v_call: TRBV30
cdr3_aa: CAWRLTDTQYF
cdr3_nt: TGTGCCTGGAGGTTGACAGATACGCAGTATTTT

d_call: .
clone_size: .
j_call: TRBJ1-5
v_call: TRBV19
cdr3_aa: CASSNGPDQPQHF
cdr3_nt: TGTGCCAGTAGTAACGGGCCCGATCAGCCCCAGCATTTT

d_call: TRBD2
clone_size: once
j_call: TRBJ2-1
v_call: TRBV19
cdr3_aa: CASTASIAGGPVNEQFF
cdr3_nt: TGTGCCAGTACCGCCTCAATAGCGGGAGGGCCTGTCAATGAGCAGTTCTTC

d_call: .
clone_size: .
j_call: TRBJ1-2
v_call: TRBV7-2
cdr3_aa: CASSSFGTHYGYTF
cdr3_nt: TGTGCCAGCAGCTCCTTTGGGACCCACTATGGCTACACCTTC

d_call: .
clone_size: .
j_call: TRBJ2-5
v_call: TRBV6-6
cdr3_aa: CASSHRTLQETQYF
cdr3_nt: TGTGCCAGCAGCCATCGGACACTACAAGAGACCCAGTACTTC

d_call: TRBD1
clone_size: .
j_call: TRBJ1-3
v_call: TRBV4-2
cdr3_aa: CASSQAGTGWTGNTIYF
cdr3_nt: TGTGCCAGCAGCCAAGCCGGGACAGGGTGGACTGGAAACACCATATATTTT

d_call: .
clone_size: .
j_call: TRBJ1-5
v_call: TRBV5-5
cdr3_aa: CASSLVGSNQPQHF
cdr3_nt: TGTGCCAGCAGCTTGGTAGGCAGCAATCAGCCCCAGCATTTT

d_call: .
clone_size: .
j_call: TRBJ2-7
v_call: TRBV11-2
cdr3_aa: CASSLDPGSYEQYF
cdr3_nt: TGTGCCAGCAGCTTAGATCCCGGATCCTACGAGCAGTACTTC

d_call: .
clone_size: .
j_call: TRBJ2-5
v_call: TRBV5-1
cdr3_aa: CASSLLQVSEQYF
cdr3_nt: TGCGCCAGCAGCCTTCTCCAAGTTTCTGAGCAGTACTTC

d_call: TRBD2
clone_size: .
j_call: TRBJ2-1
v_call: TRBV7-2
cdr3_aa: CASSLVLAGAYNEQFF
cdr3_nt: TGTGCCAGCAGCTTAGTTCTAGCGGGGGCCTACAATGAGCAGTTCTTC

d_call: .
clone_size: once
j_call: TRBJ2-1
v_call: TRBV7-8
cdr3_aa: CASSLVSGTYNEQFF
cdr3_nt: TGTGCCAGCAGCTTAGTTTCAGGGACCTACAATGAGCAGTTCTTC

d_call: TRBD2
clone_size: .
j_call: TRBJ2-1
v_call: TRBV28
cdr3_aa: CASSREPGGQFF
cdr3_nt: TGTGCCAGCAGCCGTGAACCGGGAGGGCAGTTCTTC

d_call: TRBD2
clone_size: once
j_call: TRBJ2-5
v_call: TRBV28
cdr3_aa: CASSPSSQRETKETQYF
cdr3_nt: TGTGCCAGCAGTCCTTCCTCCCAGCGGGAGACCAAGGAGACCCAGTACTTC

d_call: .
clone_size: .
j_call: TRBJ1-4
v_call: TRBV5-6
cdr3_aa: CASNKPRTNEKLFF
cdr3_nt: TGTGCCAGCAACAAACCAAGAACTAATGAAAAACTGTTTTTT

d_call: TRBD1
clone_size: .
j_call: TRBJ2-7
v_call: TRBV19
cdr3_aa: CASSRTGNSYEQYF
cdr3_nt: TGTGCCAGTAGTAGGACAGGGAACTCCTACGAGCAGTACTTC

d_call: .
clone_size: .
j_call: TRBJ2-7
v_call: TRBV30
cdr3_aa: CAWSVEWAAYEQYF
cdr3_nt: TGTGCCTGGAGTGTAGAGTGGGCAGCCTACGAGCAGTACTTC

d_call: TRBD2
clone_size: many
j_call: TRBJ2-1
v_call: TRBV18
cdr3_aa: CASSQGLVNNEQFF
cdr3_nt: TGTGCCAGCTCACAGGGACTAGTGAACAATGAGCAGTTCTTC

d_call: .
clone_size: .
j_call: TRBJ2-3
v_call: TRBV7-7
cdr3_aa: CASSLIAASTDTQYF
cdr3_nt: TGTGCCAGCAGTCTGATTGCCGCTAGCACAGATACGCAGTATTTT

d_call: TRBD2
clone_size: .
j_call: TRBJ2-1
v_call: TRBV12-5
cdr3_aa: CASGLGHGTSGMTQFF
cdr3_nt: TGTGCTAGTGGTTTGGGACACGGGACTAGCGGGATGACTCAGTTCTTC

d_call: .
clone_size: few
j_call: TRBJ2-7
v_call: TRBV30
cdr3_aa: CAWSVGQPDLYEQYF
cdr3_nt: TGTGCCTGGAGTGTCGGCCAGCCGGACCTCTACGAGCAGTACTTC

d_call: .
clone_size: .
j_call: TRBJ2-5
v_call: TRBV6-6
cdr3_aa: CASSYDQTQYF
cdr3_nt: TGTGCCAGCAGTTACGATCAGACCCAGTACTTC

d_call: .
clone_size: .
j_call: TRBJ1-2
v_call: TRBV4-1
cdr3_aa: CASSQGEGNYGYTF
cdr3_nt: TGCGCCAGCAGCCAAGGGGAGGGGAACTATGGCTACACCTTC

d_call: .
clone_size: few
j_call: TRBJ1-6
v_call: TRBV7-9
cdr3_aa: CASSQGGAFGALHF
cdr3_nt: TGTGCCAGCAGCCAAGGGGGGGCCTTTGGGGCCCTCCACTTT

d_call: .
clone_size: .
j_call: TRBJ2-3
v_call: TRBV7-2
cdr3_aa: CASSFPDFTDTQYF
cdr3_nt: TGTGCCAGCAGCTTCCCAGATTTCACAGATACGCAGTATTTT

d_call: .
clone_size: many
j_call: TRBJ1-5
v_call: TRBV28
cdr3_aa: CASSYNGASNQPQHF
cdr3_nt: TGTGCCAGCAGTTACAATGGAGCAAGCAATCAGCCCCAGCATTTT

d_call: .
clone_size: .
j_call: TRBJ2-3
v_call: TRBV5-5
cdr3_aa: CASSLDLRGHADTQYF
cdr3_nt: TGTGCCAGCAGCTTGGATCTAAGGGGACATGCAGATACGCAGTATTTT

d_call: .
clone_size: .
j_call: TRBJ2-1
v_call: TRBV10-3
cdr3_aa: CAISEGGTFRQFF
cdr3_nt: TGTGCCATCAGTGAGGGTGGGACGTTCAGGCAGTTCTTC

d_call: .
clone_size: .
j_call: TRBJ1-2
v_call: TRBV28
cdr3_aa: CASSPQGKYGYTF
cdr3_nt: TGTGCCAGCAGCCCCCAGGGCAAGTATGGCTACACCTTC

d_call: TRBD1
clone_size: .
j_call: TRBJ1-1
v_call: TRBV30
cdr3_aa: CAWSGQGLNTEAFF
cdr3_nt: TGTGCCTGGAGTGGACAGGGCCTGAACACTGAAGCTTTCTTT

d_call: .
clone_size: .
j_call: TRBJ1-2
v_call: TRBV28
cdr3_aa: CASSLIRQRDGYTF
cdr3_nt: TGTGCCAGCAGTTTAATCAGGCAACGCGATGGCTACACCTTC

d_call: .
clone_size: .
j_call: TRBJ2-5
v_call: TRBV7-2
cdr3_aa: CASSPFGETQYF
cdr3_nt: TGTGCCAGCAGCCCCTTCGGGGAGACCCAGTACTTC

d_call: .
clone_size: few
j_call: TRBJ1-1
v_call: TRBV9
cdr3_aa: CASSVVGSSNTEAFF
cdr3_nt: TGTGCCAGCAGCGTAGTTGGCAGTTCGAACACTGAAGCTTTCTTT

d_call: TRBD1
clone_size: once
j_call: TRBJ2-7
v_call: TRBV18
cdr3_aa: CASSPPRDRQGSYEQYF
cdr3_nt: TGTGCCAGCTCACCACCGAGGGACAGGCAAGGGTCCTACGAGCAGTACTTC

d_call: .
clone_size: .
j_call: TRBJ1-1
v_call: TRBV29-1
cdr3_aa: CSVWGGAMNTEAFF
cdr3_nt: TGCAGCGTTTGGGGCGGTGCCATGAACACTGAAGCTTTCTTT

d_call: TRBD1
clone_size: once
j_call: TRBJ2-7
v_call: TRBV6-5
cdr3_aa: CASSSPGTGLYF
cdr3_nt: TGTGCCAGCAGTTCCCCCGGGACAGGGTTGTACTTC

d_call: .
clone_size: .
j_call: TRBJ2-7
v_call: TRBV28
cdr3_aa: CASSLAAYEQYF
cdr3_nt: TGTGCCAGCAGTTTAGCTGCCTACGAGCAGTACTTC

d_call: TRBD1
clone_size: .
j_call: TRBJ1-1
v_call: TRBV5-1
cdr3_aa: CASSSAYRQGVYEAFF
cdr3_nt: TGCGCCAGCAGCTCCGCCTACAGACAGGGTGTCTATGAAGCTTTCTTT

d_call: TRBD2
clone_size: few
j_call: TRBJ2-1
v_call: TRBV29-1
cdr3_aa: CSVDFGTRYNEQFF
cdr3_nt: TGCAGCGTTGATTTCGGGACTAGGTACAATGAGCAGTTCTTC

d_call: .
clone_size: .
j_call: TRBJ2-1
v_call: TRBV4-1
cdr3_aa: CASSPFFPSYNEQFF
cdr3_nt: TGCGCCAGCAGCCCATTTTTCCCCTCCTACAATGAGCAGTTCTTC

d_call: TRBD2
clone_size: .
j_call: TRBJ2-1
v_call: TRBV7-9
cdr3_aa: CASSLRGSYNEQFF
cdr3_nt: TGTGCCAGTAGCCTGCGCGGGAGCTACAATGAGCAGTTCTTC

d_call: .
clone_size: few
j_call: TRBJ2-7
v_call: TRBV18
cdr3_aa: CASSPQGEDGQYF
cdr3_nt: TGTGCCAGCTCACCACAGGGGGAGGACGGGCAGTACTTC

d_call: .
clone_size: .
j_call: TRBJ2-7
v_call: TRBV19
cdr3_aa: CASSIEVYGYEQYF
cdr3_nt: TGTGCCAGTAGTATAGAGGTATACGGCTACGAGCAGTACTTC